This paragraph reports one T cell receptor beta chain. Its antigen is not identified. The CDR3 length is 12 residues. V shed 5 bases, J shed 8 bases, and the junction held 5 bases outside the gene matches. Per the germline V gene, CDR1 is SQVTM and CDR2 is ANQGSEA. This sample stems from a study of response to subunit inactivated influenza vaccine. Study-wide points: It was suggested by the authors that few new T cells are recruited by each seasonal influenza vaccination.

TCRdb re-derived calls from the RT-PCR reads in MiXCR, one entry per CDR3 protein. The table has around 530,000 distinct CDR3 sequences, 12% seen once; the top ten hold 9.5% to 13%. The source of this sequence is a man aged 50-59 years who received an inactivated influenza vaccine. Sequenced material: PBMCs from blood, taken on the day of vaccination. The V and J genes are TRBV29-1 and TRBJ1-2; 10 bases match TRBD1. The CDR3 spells CSVPGQGGGYTF. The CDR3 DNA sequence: TGCAGCGTTCCCGGACAGGGGGGCGGCTACACCTTC.